The next 17 T cell receptor beta chains were all read from a single sample in a study of tumor-infiltrating lymphocytes in glioblastoma multiforme. Three nested ARM-PCR rounds with V-beta and C-beta primers built TCRB libraries. TCRdb reanalysed the multiplex PCR reads using MiXCR and keeps one entry per CDR3 protein. The sample records about 32,000 distinct CDR3 sequences, roughly 64% being singletons. Input material: brain tumor tissue. The source is a male donor with glioblastoma.

Concerning this clonotype: A read error may produce the germline difference seen at one junction end. The rearrangement uses TRBV11-2 and TRBJ2-5, with D possibly called TRBD1 or TRBD2 (5 bases each). The CDR3 has 18 residues. CDR1 and CDR2 from the germline V gene are SGHAT and FQNNGV. DNA of the CDR3: TGTGCAAGCAGCTTAGCCCTGGGAGTGTGGGGGAGCCTAGAGACCCAGTACTTC. As protein: CASSLALGVWGSLETQYF.

The rearrangement links TRBV29-1 to TRBJ1-3; D may be TRBD1 (5 bases). The CDR3 sequence is 12 residues long. The germline V gene encodes CDR1 SQVTM and CDR2 ANQGSEA. Trimming took 7 bases from V and 14 from J, leaving 21 bases between them. DNA of the CDR3: TGCAGCGCTCAGGGAATCGGAAACGCCGTATATTTT. Its protein product is CSAQGIGNAVYF.

The rearrangement links TRBV7-2 to TRBJ2-7; 7 bases match TRBD1. The CDR3 runs to 14 residues. CDR1 is SGHTA, CDR2 FQGNSA, per germline. After removal of 1 base from V and 2 bases from J, the junction contained 2 bases not matched to a gene. The CDR3 DNA sequence: TGTGCCAGCAGCTTAGGAGGACAGGCCTACGAGCAGTACTTC. It is translated as CASSLGGQAYEQYF.

On this clonotype itself: One junction end disagrees with the germline gene, perhaps due to a read error. The rearrangement joins TRBV20-1 to TRBJ1-3, with D unresolved. Germline loops: CDR1 DFQATT, CDR2 SNEGSKA (reference sequence). There are 12 residues in the CDR3. The CDR3 DNA follows: TGCATTGCACGGTTCTCTGGGAACACCATATATTTT. Translated, it gives CIARFSGNTIYF.

This clonotype was seen repeatedly, ten times or more. The CDR3 protein is CASSYDEGNGYTF. CDR3 DNA: TGTGCCAGCAGTTACGACGAAGGGAATGGCTACACCTTC. The V and J genes are TRBV6-5 and TRBJ1-2; D not resolved. The CDR3 length is 13 residues. Germline CDR1 MNHEY, CDR2 SVGAGI. The ends were cut back, 2 bases at V and 6 bases at J, with 10 bases in the middle.

As to this clonotype: An end of the junction does not agree with germline; a read error may underlie this. The chain has TRBV11-1 and TRBJ2-1, with 7 positions matching TRBD2. CDR1 is SGHAT and CDR2 is FQDESV in the germline V gene (reference sequence). The CDR3 loop spans 15 amino acids. Here the CDR3 DNA reads TGCGCCAGCAGCTTGACAACGGGAGGTGCCGATGTGCAGTTCTTC. Translated: CASSLTTGGADVQFF. Full variable domain (rest looked up from reference TRBV11-1 and TRBJ2-1): EAEVAQSPRYKITEKSQAVAFWCDPISGHATLYWYRQILGQGPELLVQFQDESVVDDSQLPKDRFSAERLKGVDSTLKIQPAELGDSAMYLCASSLTTGGADVQFFGPGTRLTVL.

This chain uses TRBV6-5 with TRBJ2-3; 9 positions match TRBD2. The V segment lost 2 bases and the J segment 7 bases; nucleotides outside the gene matches: 7. Germline CDR1 MNHEY, CDR2 SVGAGI. The CDR3 has 15 residues. CDR3 loop: CASSYRAGGINTQYF. DNA of the CDR3: TGTGCCAGCAGTTACAGAGCGGGAGGCATAAATACGCAGTATTTT.

As regards this clonotype: This likely comes from a read error, as the CDR3 has no conserved phenylalanine or tryptophan at its end. This chain links TRBV28 with TRBJ1-5; D is possibly TRBD1 (6 bases). The CDR3 totals 16 residues. The V gene's germline CDR1 is MDHEN and CDR2 SYDVKM. Trimming removed 9 bases at V and 0 bases at J, with 18 bases between. CDR3 sequence (DNA): TGTGCCAGTAGCTCCACTTCAGGGGCTAGCAATCAGCCCCAGCATTTG. It yields the protein CASSSTSGASNQPQHL.

On this clonotype itself: The final CDR3 position lacks the conserved phenylalanine or tryptophan, pointing to a likely read error. The chain combines TRBV20-1 with TRBJ2-3; no definite D call. With 5 bases removed from V and 1 base from J, the gap between germline ends came to 16 bases. Germline V gene lookup returns CDR1 DFQATT and CDR2 SNEGSKA (reference sequence). The length of the CDR3 is 15 residues. The CDR3 sequence is CSASSPYEGTDTQYS. The CDR3 region has the DNA TGCAGTGCTTCCAGTCCGTACGAGGGCACAGATACGCAGTATTCT.

The table lists this clonotype with many counts. This chain uses TRBV7-9 with TRBJ2-3; 8 positions match TRBD2. CDR1 and CDR2 from the germline V gene are SEHNR and FQNEAQ (reference sequence). The CDR3 consists of 17 residues. J lost 1 base, V lost 6 bases, and 12 bases had no gene match. The CDR3 reads CASRLTEGLVGTDTQYF. CDR3 nucleotides: TGTGCCAGCAGATTAACGGAGGGACTAGTAGGCACAGATACGCAGTATTTT.

This clonotype was seen a handful of times. This may arise from a read error, as a much more abundant clone is one base away. The chain joins TRBV12-3 or TRBV12-4 to TRBJ1-4, with D perhaps TRBD1 (6 bases). The CDR3 is 14 amino acids. The CDR3 spells CAGSRGQPNEKLFF. In nucleotides, the CDR3 is TGTGCCGGCAGTCGAGGACAGCCGAATGAAAAACTGTTTTTT.

This clonotype appeared a few times. The gene calls are TRBV7-7 and TRBJ2-7; D gene unclear. Germline V gene sequence: CDR1 SSHAT, CDR2 FNYEAQ (reference sequence). This CDR3 is built from 15 residues. Trimming took 2 bases from V and 0 from J, leaving 11 bases between them. CDR3 DNA: TGTGCCAGCAGCTTAAGAGTGGGCGCCTCCTACGAGCAGTACTTC. Translating gives CASSLRVGASYEQYF. Full variable domain (remainder filled in from reference TRBV7-7 and TRBJ2-7): GAGVSQSPRYKVTKRGQDVTLRCDPISSHATLYWYQQALGQGPEFLTYFNYEAQPDKSGLPSDRFSAERPEGSISTLTIQRTEQRDSAMYRCASSLRVGASYEQYFGPGTRLTVT.

This clonotype was found once. The chain is built from TRBV11-2 and TRBJ2-7; D possibly corresponds to TRBD1 (5 bases). The V end was cut by 11 bases, the J end by 3 bases, with 14 bases between. The germline V gene has CDR1 SGHAT and CDR2 FQNNGV. The CDR3 consists of 12 residues. The DNA for the CDR3 is TGTGCCGACAGCGCCGGCAACTACGAGCAGTACTTC. Translated: CADSAGNYEQYF. Combining the CDR3 with reference TRBV11-2 and TRBJ2-7 gives the whole variable domain EAGVAQSPRYKIIEKRQSVAFWCNPISGHATLYWYQQILGQGPKLLIQFQNNGVVDDSQLPKDRFSAERLKGVDSTLKIQPAKLEDSAVYLCADSAGNYEQYFGPGTRLTVT.

Points on this clonotype: The junction departs from germline at one end; a sequencing error may be responsible. The rearrangement links TRBV4-1 to TRBJ2-7; a possible D gene is TRBD2 (5 bases). The CDR3 loop spans 14 amino acids. Per germline, CDR1 MGHRA and CDR2 YSYEKL. DNA for the CDR3: TGCGCGAGCAGCCAAGTAGAGGGCCGCTACGAGCAGTACTTC. This codes for CASSQVEGRYEQYF.

With respect to this clonotype: As the CDR3 is not closed by the conserved phenylalanine or tryptophan, this likely results from a read error. The chain couples TRBV6-5 to TRBJ2-6; no definite D call. Trimming took 6 bases from V and 0 from J, leaving 18 bases between them. This CDR3 has 18 amino acids. CDR1 is MNHEY, CDR2 SVGAGI, per germline. The CDR3 here is CASRPFLTRLSGANVLTR. The CDR3, as DNA: TGTGCCAGCAGACCCTTTTTGACCCGCCTCTCTGGGGCCAACGTCCTGACTCGC.

This clonotype was observed at least ten times. The chain employs TRBV5-1 and TRBJ2-5; D tentatively reads TRBD1 or TRBD2 (5 bases each). The CDR3 totals 13 residues. V was shortened by 2 bases and J by 3 bases, with 8 bases between the two germline ends. Per germline, CDR1 SGHRS and CDR2 YFSETQ. The CDR3 loop is CASSLGTEETQYF. CDR3 bases: TGCGCCAGCAGCTTAGGGACCGAAGAGACCCAGTACTTC.

A note on this clonotype: Since a much larger clone is just one base distant, this may be a read error. The chain carries TRBV7-9 and TRBJ2-7; D is unresolved. Germline CDR1 reads SEHNR; CDR2 reads FQNEAQ (reference sequence). The CDR3 consists of 14 residues. The chain's CDR3 is CAGSFTGYPTEQYF. DNA of the CDR3: TGTGCCGGCAGCTTTACGGGCTACCCGACCGAGCAGTACTTC.